This TCR beta chain was found in a study of blood T cells in healthy people across ages. The V gene end was trimmed by 4 bases and the J gene end by 1 base; junction bases not matched to a gene: 6. This CDR3 spans 16 amino acids. The germline V gene has CDR1 MNHNS and CDR2 SASEGT. This clonotype was counted many times. Combining a sample-barcoded 5' primer with a J-beta primer mix, a second PCR ran for roughly 6 to 12 cycles. Each CDR3 protein is one row after TCRdb ran MiXCR on the 5' RACE reads. The data hold some 640,000 distinct CDR3 sequences, with less than 35% observed a single time. Staff drew around 10 milliliters of peripheral blood from each donor.

Sequencing used blood. The TCR was taken from a woman older than 75 in good health. V usage is TRBV6-1 and J usage is TRBJ2-3, with 9 bases aligning to TRBD1. Written as DNA, the CDR3 is TGTGCCAGCAGTGGCCGGGACAGGGAACGCACAGATACGCAGTATTTT. Translating gives CASSGRDRERTDTQYF.